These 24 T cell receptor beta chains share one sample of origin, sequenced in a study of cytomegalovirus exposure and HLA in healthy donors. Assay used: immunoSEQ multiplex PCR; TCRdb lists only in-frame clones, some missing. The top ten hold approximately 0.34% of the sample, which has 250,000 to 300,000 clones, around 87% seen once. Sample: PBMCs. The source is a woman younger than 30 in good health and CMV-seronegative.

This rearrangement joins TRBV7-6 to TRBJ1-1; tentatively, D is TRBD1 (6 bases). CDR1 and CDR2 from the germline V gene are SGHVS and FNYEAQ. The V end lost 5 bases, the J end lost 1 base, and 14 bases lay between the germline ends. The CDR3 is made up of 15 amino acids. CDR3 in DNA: TGTGCCAGCAGCCCGACCGGGACACAGAACACTGAAGCTTTCTTT. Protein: CASSPTGTQNTEAFF. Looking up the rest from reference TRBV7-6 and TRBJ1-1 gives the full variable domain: GAGVSQSPRYKVTKRGQDVALRCDPISGHVSLYWYRQALGQGPEFLTYFNYEAQQDKSGLPNDRFSAERPEGSISTLTIQRTEQRDSAMYRCASSPTGTQNTEAFFGQGTRLTVV.

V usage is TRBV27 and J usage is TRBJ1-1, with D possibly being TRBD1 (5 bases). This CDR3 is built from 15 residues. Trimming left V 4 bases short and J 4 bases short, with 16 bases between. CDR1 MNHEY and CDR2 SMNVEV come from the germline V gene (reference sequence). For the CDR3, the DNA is TGTGCCAGCAGTTCTTCAGAAGGGGTAACCACTGAAGCTTTCTTT. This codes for CASSSSEGVTTEAFF.

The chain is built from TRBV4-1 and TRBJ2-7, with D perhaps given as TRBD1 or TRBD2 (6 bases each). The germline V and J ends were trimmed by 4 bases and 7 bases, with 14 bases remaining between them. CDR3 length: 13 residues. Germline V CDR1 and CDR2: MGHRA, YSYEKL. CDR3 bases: TGCGCCAGCAGCCGGACAGCCCGGGGGGAGCAGTACGTC. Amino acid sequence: CASSRTARGEQYV.

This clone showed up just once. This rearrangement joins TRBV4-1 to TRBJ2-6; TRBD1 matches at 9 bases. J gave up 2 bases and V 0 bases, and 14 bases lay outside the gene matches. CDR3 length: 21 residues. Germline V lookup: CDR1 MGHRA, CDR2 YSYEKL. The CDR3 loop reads CASSQDSYLDRGLAGANVLTF. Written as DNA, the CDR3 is TGCGCCAGCAGCCAAGATAGCTATTTGGACAGGGGTTTGGCTGGGGCCAACGTCCTGACTTTC.

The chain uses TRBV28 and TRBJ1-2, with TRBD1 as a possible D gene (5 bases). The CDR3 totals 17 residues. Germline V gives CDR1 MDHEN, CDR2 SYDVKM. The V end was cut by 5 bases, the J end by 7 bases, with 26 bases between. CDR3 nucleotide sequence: TGTGCCAGCAGTCAGCTCTCTATGACAGAGACGGGGGGTGGCTACACCTTC. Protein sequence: CASSQLSMTETGGGYTF.

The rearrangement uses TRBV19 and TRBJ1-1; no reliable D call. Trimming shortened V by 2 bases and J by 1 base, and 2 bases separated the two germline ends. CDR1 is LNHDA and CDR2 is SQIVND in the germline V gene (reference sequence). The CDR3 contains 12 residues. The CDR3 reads CASSIRNTEAFF. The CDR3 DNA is TGTGCCAGTAGTATACGGAACACTGAAGCTTTCTTT.

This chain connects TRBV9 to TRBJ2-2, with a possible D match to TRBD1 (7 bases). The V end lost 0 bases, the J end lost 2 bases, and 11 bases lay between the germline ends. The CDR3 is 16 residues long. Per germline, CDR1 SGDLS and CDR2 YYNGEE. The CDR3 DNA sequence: TGTGCCAGCAGCGTAGCCGGAGGGGGCAACACCGGGGAGCTGTTTTTT. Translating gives CASSVAGGGNTGELFF. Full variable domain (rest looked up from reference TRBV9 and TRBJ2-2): DSGVTQTPKHLITATGQRVTLRCSPRSGDLSVYWYQQSLDQGLQFLIQYYNGEERAKGNILERFSAQQFPDLHSELNLSSLELGDSALYFCASSVAGGGNTGELFFGEGSRLTVL.

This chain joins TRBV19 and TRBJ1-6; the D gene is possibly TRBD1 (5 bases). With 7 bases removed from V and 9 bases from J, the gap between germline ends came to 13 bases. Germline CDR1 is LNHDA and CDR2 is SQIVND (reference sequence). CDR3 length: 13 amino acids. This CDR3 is CASNIWGSSPLHF. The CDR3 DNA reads TGTGCCAGTAACATCTGGGGCAGTTCACCCCTCCACTTT. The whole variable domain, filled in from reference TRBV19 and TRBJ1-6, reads DGGITQSPKYLFRKEGQNVTLSCEQNLNHDAMYWYRQDPGQGLRLIYYSQIVNDFQKGDIAEGYSVSREKKESFPLTVTSAQKNPTAFYLCASNIWGSSPLHFGNGTRLTVT.

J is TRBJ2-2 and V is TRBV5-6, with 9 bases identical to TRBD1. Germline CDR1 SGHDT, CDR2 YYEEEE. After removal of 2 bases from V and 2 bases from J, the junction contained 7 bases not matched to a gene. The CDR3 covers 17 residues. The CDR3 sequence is CASSLQGQGGNTGELFF. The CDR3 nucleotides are TGTGCCAGCAGCTTACAGGGACAGGGCGGCAACACCGGGGAGCTGTTTTTT.

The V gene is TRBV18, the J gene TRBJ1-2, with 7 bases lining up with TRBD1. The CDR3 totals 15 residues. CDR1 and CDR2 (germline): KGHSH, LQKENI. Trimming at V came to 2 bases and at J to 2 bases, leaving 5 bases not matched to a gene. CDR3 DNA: TGTGCCAGCTCACCAGGACAGGTGCAGAACTATGGCTACACCTTC. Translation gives CASSPGQVQNYGYTF. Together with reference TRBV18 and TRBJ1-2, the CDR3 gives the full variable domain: NAGVMQNPRHLVRRRGQEARLRCSPMKGHSHVYWYRQLPEEGLKFMVYLQKENIIDESGMPKERFSAEFPKEGPSILRIQQVVRGDSAAYFCASSPGQVQNYGYTFGSGTRLTVV.

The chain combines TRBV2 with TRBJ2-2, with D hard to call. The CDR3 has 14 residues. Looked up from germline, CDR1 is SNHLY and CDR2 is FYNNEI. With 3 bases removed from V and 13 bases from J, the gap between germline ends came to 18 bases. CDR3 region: CASSDLAGTVGLFF. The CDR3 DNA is TGTGCCAGCAGTGACCTGGCTGGCACCGTTGGGCTGTTTTTT.

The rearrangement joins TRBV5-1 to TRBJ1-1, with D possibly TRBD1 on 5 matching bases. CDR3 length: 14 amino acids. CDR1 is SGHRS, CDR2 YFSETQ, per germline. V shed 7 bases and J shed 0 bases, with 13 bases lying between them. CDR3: CASQGGGMNTEAFF. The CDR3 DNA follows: TGCGCCAGCCAGGGTGGGGGGATGAACACTGAAGCTTTCTTT.

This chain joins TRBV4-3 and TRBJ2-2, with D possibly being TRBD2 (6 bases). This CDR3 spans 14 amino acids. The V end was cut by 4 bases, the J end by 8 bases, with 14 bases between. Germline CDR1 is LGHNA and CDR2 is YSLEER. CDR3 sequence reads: CASSPFYGGGELFF. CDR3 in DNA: TGCGCCAGCAGCCCCTTCTACGGGGGAGGGGAGCTGTTTTTT.

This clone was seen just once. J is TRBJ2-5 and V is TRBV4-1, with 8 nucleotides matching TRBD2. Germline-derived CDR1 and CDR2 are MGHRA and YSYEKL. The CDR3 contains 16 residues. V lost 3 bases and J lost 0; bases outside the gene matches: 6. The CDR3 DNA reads TGCGCCAGCAGCCACCGCGGGGGGATGTACCAAGAGACCCAGTACTTC. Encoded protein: CASSHRGGMYQETQYF.

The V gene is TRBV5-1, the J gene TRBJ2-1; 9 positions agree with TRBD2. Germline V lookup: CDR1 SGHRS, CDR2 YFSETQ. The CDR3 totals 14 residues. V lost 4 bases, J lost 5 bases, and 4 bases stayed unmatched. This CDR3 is CASSVASGNNEQFF. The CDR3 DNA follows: TGCGCCAGCAGCGTGGCTAGCGGGAACAATGAGCAGTTCTTC.

CDR3 in amino acids: CASSTGQGNQPQHF. CDR3 DNA sequence: TGTGCCAGCAGCACGGGACAGGGGAATCAGCCCCAGCATTTT. V gene TRBV7-9 combines with J gene TRBJ1-5; 10 nucleotides line up with TRBD1. Unmatched junction bases numbered 2, after V lost 5 bases and J lost 4 bases. The CDR3 is 14 amino acids. Germline V gene lookup returns CDR1 SEHNR and CDR2 FQNEAQ (reference sequence). Combining the CDR3 with reference TRBV7-9 and TRBJ1-5 gives the whole variable domain DTGVSQNPRHKITKRGQNVTFRCDPISEHNRLYWYRQTLGQGPEFLTYFQNEAQLEKSRLLSDRFSAERPKGSFSTLEIQRTEQGDSAMYLCASSTGQGNQPQHFGDGTRLSIL.

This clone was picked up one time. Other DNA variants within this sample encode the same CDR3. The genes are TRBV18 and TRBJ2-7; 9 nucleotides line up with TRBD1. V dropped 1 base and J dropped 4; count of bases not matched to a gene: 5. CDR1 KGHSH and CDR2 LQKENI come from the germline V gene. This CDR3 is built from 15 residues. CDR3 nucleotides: TGTGCCAGCTCACCACTTACAGGGGGCTCGTACGAGCAGTACTTC. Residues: CASSPLTGGSYEQYF. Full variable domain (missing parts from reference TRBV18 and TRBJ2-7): NAGVMQNPRHLVRRRGQEARLRCSPMKGHSHVYWYRQLPEEGLKFMVYLQKENIIDESGMPKERFSAEFPKEGPSILRIQQVVRGDSAAYFCASSPLTGGSYEQYFGPGTRLTVT.

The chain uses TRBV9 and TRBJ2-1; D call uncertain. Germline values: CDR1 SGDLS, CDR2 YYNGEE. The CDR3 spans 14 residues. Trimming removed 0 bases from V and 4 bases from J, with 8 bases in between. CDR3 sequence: CASSVDSLYNEQFF. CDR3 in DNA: TGTGCCAGCAGCGTAGATTCCCTTTACAATGAGCAGTTCTTC.

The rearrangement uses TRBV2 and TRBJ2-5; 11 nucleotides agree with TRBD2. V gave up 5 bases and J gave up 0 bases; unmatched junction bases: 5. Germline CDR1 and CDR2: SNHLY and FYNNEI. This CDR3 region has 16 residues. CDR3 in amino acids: CASSRTSGGYQETQYF. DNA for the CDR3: TGTGCCAGCAGTCGAACTAGCGGGGGTTACCAAGAGACCCAGTACTTC. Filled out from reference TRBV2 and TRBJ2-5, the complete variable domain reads EPEVTQTPSHQVTQMGQEVILRCVPISNHLYFYWYRQILGQKVEFLVSFYNNEISEKSEIFDDQFSVERPDGSNFTLKIRSTKLEDSAMYFCASSRTSGGYQETQYFGPGTRLLVL.

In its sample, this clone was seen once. CDR3 coding DNA: TGCGCCAGCAGCCAAGTTGGGACAGGGGAAAATCAGCCCCAGCATTTT. It encodes CASSQVGTGENQPQHF. The chain links TRBV4-1 to TRBJ1-5, with 10 positions matching TRBD1. Trimming removed 1 base from V and 4 bases from J; junction bases left unmatched: 4. This CDR3 is 16 amino acids long. Germline V gene lookup returns CDR1 MGHRA and CDR2 YSYEKL.

CDR3 nucleotides: TGTGCCAGCAGCTTATCGGGACTAGCGGGGCCTTCCTACGAGCAGTACTTC. It specifies CASSLSGLAGPSYEQYF. The V gene is TRBV7-9, the J gene TRBJ2-7; 13 nucleotides line up with TRBD2. The CDR3 has 17 residues. V was pared by 2 bases and J by 1 base, with 5 bases of the junction left unmatched. Looked up from germline, CDR1 is SEHNR and CDR2 is FQNEAQ (reference sequence).

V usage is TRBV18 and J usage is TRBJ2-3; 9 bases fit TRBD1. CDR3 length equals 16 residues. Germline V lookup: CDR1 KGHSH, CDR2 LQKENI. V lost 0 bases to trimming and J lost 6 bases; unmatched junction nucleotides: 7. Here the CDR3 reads CASSPPGQGVGDTQYF. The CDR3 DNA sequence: TGTGCCAGCTCACCACCGGGACAGGGTGTGGGGGATACGCAGTATTTT.

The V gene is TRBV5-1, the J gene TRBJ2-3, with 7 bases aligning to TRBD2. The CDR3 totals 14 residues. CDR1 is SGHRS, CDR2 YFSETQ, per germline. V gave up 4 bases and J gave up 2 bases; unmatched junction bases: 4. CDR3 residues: CASSRGDHTDTQYF. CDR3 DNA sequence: TGCGCCAGCAGCCGGGGGGATCACACAGATACGCAGTATTTT.

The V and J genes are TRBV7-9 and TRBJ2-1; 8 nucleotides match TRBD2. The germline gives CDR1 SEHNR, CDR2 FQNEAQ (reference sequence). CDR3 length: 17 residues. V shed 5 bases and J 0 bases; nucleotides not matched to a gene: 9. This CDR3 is CASSPTSGDSSYNEQFF. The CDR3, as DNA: TGTGCCAGCAGCCCAACTAGCGGAGATAGCTCCTACAATGAGCAGTTCTTC.